The 8 T cell receptor beta chains presented below share a single source sample, sequenced in a study of brain T cells in children with intractable seizures (TCRdb year 2021). Receptors were amplified or captured by the immunoSEQ multiplex PCR assay. In TCRdb, the immuneACCESS table is reduced to in-frame sequences with V and J assigned. These tables do not hold every clone; where another copy was compared, an unresolved V gene accounts for under half, and the others remain unexplained. The sample includes 70,000 to 90,000 clones, with 85% to 95% observed a single time. The ten most abundant clones make up under 2% of the sample. This specimen's time point label, per the study, means: resected brain tissue, or blood drawn just prior to surgery. Sequenced material: peripheral blood, taken at surgery. Receptors were obtained from a boy under two years old with tuberous sclerosis and intractable seizures.

V usage is TRBV9 and J usage is TRBJ1-5; D ambiguous. Germline-derived CDR1 and CDR2 are SGDLS and YYNGEE. The V and J ends lost 0 bases and 4 bases respectively, with 5 bases between them. The CDR3 is 13 residues long. For the CDR3, the DNA is TGTGCCAGCAGCGTAGCGGGGAATCAGCCCCAGCATTTT. Translated: CASSVAGNQPQHF.

The chain links TRBV18 to TRBJ2-7, with a tentative D call TRBD2 (6 bases). V gave up 6 bases and J gave up 0 bases, with 15 bases separating them. Germline loops: CDR1 KGHSH, CDR2 LQKENI. The CDR3 length is 15 residues. CDR3 protein: CASSPAGPSSYEQYF. CDR3 in DNA: TGTGCCAGCTCCCCCGCGGGGCCATCCTCCTACGAGCAGTACTTC.

The V and J genes are TRBV27 and TRBJ2-1; no clear D gene. The CDR3 length is 14 residues. Per germline, CDR1 MNHEY and CDR2 SMNVEV (reference sequence). Trimming pared 5 bases from V and 4 bases from J, leaving 12 bases between. CDR3 nucleotide sequence: TGTGCCAGCAGTCTCGTGGCGGCGTACAATGAGCAGTTCTTC. This codes for CASSLVAAYNEQFF.

V usage is TRBV28 and J usage is TRBJ2-7; D unresolved. The CDR3 covers 14 residues. CDR1 is MDHEN, CDR2 SYDVKM, per germline. The ends were cut back, 5 bases at V and 3 bases at J, with 14 bases in the middle. CDR3 sequence: CASSPHIALYEQYF. The DNA for the CDR3 is TGTGCCAGCAGTCCCCATATAGCCCTCTACGAGCAGTACTTC.

The chain joins TRBV19 to TRBJ2-1, with TRBD2 identical over 8 bases. The length of the CDR3 is 18 residues. The trim removed 3 bases at V and 0 bases at J, leaving 10 bases unmatched. Germline loops: CDR1 LNHDA, CDR2 SQIVND (reference sequence). CDR3 in DNA: TGTGCCAGTAGTATCGGGATTAGCGGGATCTCCTCCTACAATGAGCAGTTCTTC. Translated, it gives CASSIGISGISSYNEQFF.

This chain connects TRBV14 to TRBJ2-7, with 11 bases identical to TRBD2. The CDR3 is 18 amino acids. The ends lost 3 bases at V and 2 bases at J; junction bases unmatched: 12. Germline CDR1 SGHDN, CDR2 FVKESK. CDR3 loop: CASSQATFSGRVPYEQYF. As DNA, the CDR3 is TGTGCCAGCAGCCAGGCTACCTTTAGCGGGAGGGTACCCTACGAGCAGTACTTC.

V is TRBV14 and J is TRBJ2-1; the D is unclear. The CDR3 contains 15 residues. Trimming took off 2 bases at V and 6 bases at J, with 14 bases between the two ends. Per the germline V gene, CDR1 is SGHDN and CDR2 is FVKESK. In DNA form, the CDR3 reads TGTGCCAGCAGCCAAATCGCAATGGGCCGCAATGAGCAGTTCTTC. Amino acid sequence: CASSQIAMGRNEQFF.

V is TRBV19 and J is TRBJ1-2; 8 bases fit TRBD1. The germline CDR1 and CDR2 sequences are LNHDA and SQIVND (reference sequence). The J segment lost 6 bases and the V segment lost 3 bases, leaving 9 bases of the junction unmatched. The CDR3 has 15 amino acids. The chain's CDR3 is CASSMWGRGQDGYTF. The CDR3, as DNA: TGTGCCAGTAGTATGTGGGGCAGGGGGCAGGATGGCTACACCTTC.